Sequencing of this T cell receptor beta chain was carried out in a study of blood T cell repertoires in COVID-19. Some clones are missing from TCRdb's copy, which holds only in-frame ones; the method was immunoSEQ multiplex PCR. The repertoire holds around 170,000 clones, with 80% to 90% as singletons. V lost 6 bases and J lost 7; bases outside the gene matches: 18. The germline V gene encodes CDR1 WNHNN and CDR2 SYGVQD (reference sequence). CDR3 length: 18 residues. The J gene is TRBJ2-7, the V gene TRBV10-1; 13 bases map to TRBD2. This receptor was taken from a man in his thirties or forties with active or convalescent COVID-19. Sequencing was done on a sample of peripheral blood. CDR3 in amino acids: CASSDPLAGGSLTGEQYF. The DNA of the CDR3 is TGCGCCAGCAGCGACCCACTAGCGGGAGGGTCTTTGACGGGGGAGCAGTACTTC.